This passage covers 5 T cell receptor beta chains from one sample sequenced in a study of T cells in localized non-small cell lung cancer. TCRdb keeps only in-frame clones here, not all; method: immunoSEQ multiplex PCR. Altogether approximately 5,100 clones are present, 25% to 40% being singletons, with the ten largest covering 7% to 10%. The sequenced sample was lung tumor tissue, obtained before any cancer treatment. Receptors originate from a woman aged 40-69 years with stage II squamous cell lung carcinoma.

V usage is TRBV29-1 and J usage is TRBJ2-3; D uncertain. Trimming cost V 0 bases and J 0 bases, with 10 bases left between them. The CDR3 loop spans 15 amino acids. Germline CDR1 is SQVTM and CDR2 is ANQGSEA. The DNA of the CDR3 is TGCAGCGTTGAAGATGGGCTGATTAGCACAGATACGCAGTATTTT. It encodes CSVEDGLISTDTQYF.

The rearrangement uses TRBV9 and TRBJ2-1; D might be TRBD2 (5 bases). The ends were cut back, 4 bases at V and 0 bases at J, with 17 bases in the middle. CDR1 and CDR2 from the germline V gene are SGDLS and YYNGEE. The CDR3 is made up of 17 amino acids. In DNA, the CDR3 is TGTGCCAGCAGCCCAAGAAGTGGGAGTAGCTCCTACAATGAGCAGTTCTTC. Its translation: CASSPRSGSSSYNEQFF.

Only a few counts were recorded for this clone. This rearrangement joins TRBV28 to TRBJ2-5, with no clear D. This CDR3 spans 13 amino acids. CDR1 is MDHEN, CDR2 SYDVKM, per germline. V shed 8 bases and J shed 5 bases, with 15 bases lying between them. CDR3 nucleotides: TGTGCCAGCTCCTTCCTGGGTCGGGAGACCCAGTACTTC. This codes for CASSFLGRETQYF.

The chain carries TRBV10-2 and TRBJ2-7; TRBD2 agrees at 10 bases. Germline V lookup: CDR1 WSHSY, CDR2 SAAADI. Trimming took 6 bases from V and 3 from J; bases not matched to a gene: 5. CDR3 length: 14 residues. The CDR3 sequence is CASSKAGGNYEQYF. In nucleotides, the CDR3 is TGCGCCAGCAGCAAAGCGGGGGGGAACTACGAGCAGTACTTC.

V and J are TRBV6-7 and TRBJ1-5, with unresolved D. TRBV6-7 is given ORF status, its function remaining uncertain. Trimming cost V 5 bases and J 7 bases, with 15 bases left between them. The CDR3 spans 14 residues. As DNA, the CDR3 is TGTGCCAGCAGTGAAAGTGGTGGGAGGCAGCCCCAGCATTTT. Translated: CASSESGGRQPQHF.